What follows describes a single T cell receptor (beta chain). The antigen is unknown. Sequencing was performed with immunoSEQ multiplex PCR; in TCRdb, only in-frame clones are kept and a portion is missing. This sample has about 70,000 clones, with approximately 84% found just once. This specimen comes from a study of early stage breast cancer tumors. General study results and limits: In most of the 16 patients, blood comparison separated tumor from normal breast.

Sample: blood. This receptor was identified in a person aged 40-50 years with breast cancer.

CDR3 region: CASSLARRKNEKLFF. CDR3 DNA sequence: TGTGCCAGCAGCTTAGCCCGGAGAAAGAATGAAAAACTGTTTTTT. The chain combines TRBV7-2 with TRBJ1-4; D not certain. Per germline, CDR1 SGHTA and CDR2 FQGNSA. V was pared by 0 bases and J by 5 bases, with 10 bases between. The CDR3 covers 15 residues. Together with reference TRBV7-2 and TRBJ1-4, the CDR3 gives the full variable domain: GAGVSQSPSNKVTEKGKDVELRCDPISGHTALYWYRQSLGQGLEFLIYFQGNSAPDKSGLPSDRFSAERTGGSVSTLTIQRTQQEDSAVYLCASSLARRKNEKLFFGSGTQLSVL.